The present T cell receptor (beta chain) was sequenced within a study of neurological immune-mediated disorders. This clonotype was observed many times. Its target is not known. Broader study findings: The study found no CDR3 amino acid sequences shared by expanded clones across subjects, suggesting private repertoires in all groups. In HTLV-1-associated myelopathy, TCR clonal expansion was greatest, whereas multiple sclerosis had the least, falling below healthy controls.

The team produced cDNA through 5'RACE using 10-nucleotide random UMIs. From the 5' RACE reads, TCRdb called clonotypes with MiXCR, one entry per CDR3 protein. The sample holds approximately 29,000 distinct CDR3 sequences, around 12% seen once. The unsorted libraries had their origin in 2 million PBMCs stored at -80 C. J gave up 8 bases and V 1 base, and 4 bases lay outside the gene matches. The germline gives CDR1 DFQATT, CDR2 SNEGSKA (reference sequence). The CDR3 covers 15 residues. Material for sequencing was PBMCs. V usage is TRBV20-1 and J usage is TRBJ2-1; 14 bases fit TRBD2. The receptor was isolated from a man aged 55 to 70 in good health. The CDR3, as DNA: TGCAGTGCTAGAGGACTAGCGGGAGGGGGGGATGAGCAGTTCTTC. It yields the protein CSARGLAGGGDEQFF.